These 17 T cell receptor beta chains came from one sample sequenced in a study of cytomegalovirus exposure and HLA in healthy donors. The study ran its PCR with 60 Vbeta and 13 Jbeta primers. Assay used: immunoSEQ multiplex PCR; TCRdb lists only in-frame clones, some missing. Of around 160,000 clones listed, 65% to 70% are singletons. What was sequenced was PBMCs. These receptors all come from a woman under 30 in good health and CMV-seropositive.

This clone has only a few counts. The chain employs TRBV19 and TRBJ1-5, with unresolved D. Germline lookup yields CDR1 LNHDA and CDR2 SQIVND (reference sequence). V lost 1 base to trimming and J lost 2 bases, with 12 bases between them. This CDR3 is built from 16 residues. This CDR3 reads CASSIVLSRRNQPQHF. The CDR3 nucleotides read TGTGCCAGTAGTATAGTTCTATCCCGCCGCAATCAGCCCCAGCATTTT.

This clone was found a few times. This chain joins TRBV13 and TRBJ2-1; perhaps TRBD2 as D (6 bases). With 2 bases removed from V and 2 bases from J, the gap between germline ends came to 10 bases. CDR1 and CDR2 from the germline V gene are PRHDT and FYEKMQ (reference sequence). The CDR3 covers 15 residues. The CDR3 DNA follows: TGTGCCAGCAGCTTACGCGGGAAGCCCTACAATGAGCAGTTCTTC. Its protein is CASSLRGKPYNEQFF.

The V and J genes are TRBV13 and TRBJ1-1, with 7 bases matching TRBD1. V gave up 6 bases and J gave up 5 bases; unmatched junction bases: 3. The CDR3 is 12 amino acids. CDR1 is PRHDT and CDR2 is FYEKMQ in the germline V gene (reference sequence). Here the CDR3 DNA reads TGTGCCAGCAGAACACAGGGGACTGAAGCTTTCTTT. Protein sequence: CASRTQGTEAFF.

The V and J genes are TRBV10-3 and TRBJ1-2; weak D call: TRBD1 (5 bases). The CDR3 is 11 amino acids. Germline CDR1 reads ENHRY; CDR2 reads SYGVKD. Between the trimmed V and J ends, which lost 9 bases and 13 bases, there was a span of 18 bases. The CDR3 is CAIGTTASFTF. The DNA of the CDR3 is TGTGCCATTGGCACGACAGCCTCCTTCACCTTC.

The V gene is TRBV5-1, the J gene TRBJ2-1, with 7 bases aligning to TRBD2. V trimming: 0 bases; J trimming: 2 bases; junction bases outside the gene matches: 5. CDR3 size: 16 residues. Germline V CDR1 and CDR2: SGHRS, YFSETQ. The CDR3 loop reads CASSLAAGEPYNEQFF. CDR3 nucleotide sequence: TGCGCCAGCAGCTTGGCGGCGGGAGAGCCCTACAATGAGCAGTTCTTC.

This clone turned up a few times. The rearrangement uses TRBV19 and TRBJ1-1; 8 bases align to TRBD1. The CDR3 is 16 amino acids. Germline V lookup: CDR1 LNHDA, CDR2 SQIVND (reference sequence). Trimming removed 4 bases from V and 1 base from J; junction bases left unmatched: 8. This CDR3 is CASSNWTGRGNTEAFF. The DNA for the CDR3 is TGTGCCAGTAGTAATTGGACAGGGAGGGGGAACACTGAAGCTTTCTTT.

V is TRBV7-9 and J is TRBJ2-5; tentatively, D is TRBD1 (6 bases). V shed 6 bases and J shed 2 bases, with 16 bases lying between them. This CDR3 region has 15 residues. Germline V CDR1 and CDR2: SEHNR, FQNEAQ (reference sequence). CDR3 in DNA: TGTGCCAGCAGTGCGGTGGACAGCAATCAAGAGACCCAGTACTTC. Its translation is CASSAVDSNQETQYF.

This chain links TRBV2 with TRBJ2-3, with 7 bases lining up with TRBD1. The CDR3 extends over 15 amino acids. The germline V gene has CDR1 SNHLY and CDR2 FYNNEI. J lost 3 bases, V lost 8 bases, and 11 bases had no gene match. This CDR3 is CASQEQGLGTDTQYF. CDR3 bases: TGTGCCAGCCAAGAACAGGGGTTAGGTACAGATACGCAGTATTTT.

J is TRBJ2-5 and V is TRBV12-5; D uncertain. V lost 5 bases and J lost 5, with 12 bases in between. The CDR3 spans 13 residues. Germline-derived CDR1 and CDR2 are LGHNT and FRNRAP. Written as DNA, the CDR3 is TGTGCTAGTGGTCCCCCCCGAGTCGAGACCCAGTACTTC. Protein: CASGPPRVETQYF. Based on the CDR3 plus reference TRBV12-5 and TRBJ2-5, the full variable domain is DARVTQTPRHKVTEMGQEVTMRCQPILGHNTVFWYRQTMMQGLELLAYFRNRAPLDDSGMPKDRFSAEMPDATLATLKIQPSEPRDSAVYFCASGPPRVETQYFGPGTRLLVL.

The gene calls are TRBV7-8 and TRBJ1-5, with 8 bases identical to TRBD1. The CDR3 covers 17 residues. The trim removed 2 bases at V and 1 base at J, leaving 7 bases unmatched. CDR1 and CDR2 (germline): SGHVS, FQNEAQ. The CDR3 is CASSLTSGQGSNQPQHF. The CDR3 DNA follows: TGTGCCAGCAGCTTAACCTCCGGACAGGGAAGCAATCAGCCCCAGCATTTT.

This chain connects TRBV5-1 to TRBJ2-1; D possibly corresponds to TRBD2 (5 bases). Germline V lookup: CDR1 SGHRS, CDR2 YFSETQ. The CDR3 runs to 16 residues. V gave up 0 bases and J gave up 5 bases, with 15 bases separating them. CDR3 in DNA: TGCGCCAGCAGCTTGGCCTCCATAGGAGGAAACAATGAGCAGTTCTTC. Protein: CASSLASIGGNNEQFF. Complete variable domain (other parts from reference TRBV5-1 and TRBJ2-1): KAGVTQTPRYLIKTRGQQVTLSCSPISGHRSVSWYQQTPGQGLQFLFEYFSETQRNKGNFPGRFSGRQFSNSRSEMNVSTLELGDSALYLCASSLASIGGNNEQFFGPGTRLTVL.

This chain uses TRBV6-5 with TRBJ2-5, with D tentatively TRBD1 (6 bases). Germline values: CDR1 MNHEY, CDR2 SVGAGI. This CDR3 is built from 15 residues. V lost 6 bases and J lost 2, with 16 bases in between. The CDR3 here is CASRPTGKAQETQYF. The CDR3 bases are TGTGCCAGCAGACCAACAGGGAAGGCACAAGAGACCCAGTACTTC.

The sample holds one count of this clone. The gene calls are TRBV4-1 and TRBJ1-6; maybe TRBD1 (5 bases). V dropped 4 bases and J dropped 3 bases, with 7 bases sitting between them. This CDR3 contains 14 residues. Germline V gene sequence: CDR1 MGHRA, CDR2 YSYEKL. The CDR3 coding sequence is TGCGCCAGCAGCCTCGACAGCTATAATTCACCCCTCCACTTT. Residues: CASSLDSYNSPLHF.

The chain uses TRBV19 and TRBJ1-1, with 8 bases fitting TRBD1. Germline V gene sequence: CDR1 LNHDA, CDR2 SQIVND (reference sequence). V shed 6 bases, J shed 6 bases, and the junction held 6 bases outside the gene matches. This CDR3 has 13 amino acids. The CDR3 is CASSPTGGSEAFF. The CDR3 DNA reads TGTGCCAGTAGCCCCACAGGGGGGTCTGAAGCTTTCTTT.

This sequence joins TRBV29-1 and TRBJ2-7; D might be TRBD1 (6 bases). CDR1 and CDR2 from the germline V gene are SQVTM and ANQGSEA. This CDR3 is 13 amino acids long. The germline V and J ends were trimmed by 3 bases and 0 bases, with 9 bases remaining between them. In DNA, the CDR3 is TGCAGCGTTGATGAAGGGGGCTCCTACGAGCAGTACTTC. Translated: CSVDEGGSYEQYF.

The chain employs TRBV2 and TRBJ1-3; the D is unclear. The CDR3 is 16 amino acids. Trimming stripped 5 bases from V and 0 bases from J, with 14 bases between. CDR1 SNHLY and CDR2 FYNNEI come from the germline V gene. CDR3 amino acids: CASSYDNPSSGNTIYF. The CDR3 DNA is TGTGCCAGCAGTTACGACAACCCAAGCTCTGGAAACACCATATATTTT.

The chain employs TRBV4-2 and TRBJ2-5, with unresolved D. The CDR3 sequence is 15 residues long. Trimming stripped 0 bases from V and 4 bases from J, with 12 bases between. Germline CDR1 and CDR2: LGHNA and YNFKEQ. CDR3 bases: TGTGCCAGCAGCCAAGATGAGGTGGTGGTAGAGACCCAGTACTTC. This gives the protein CASSQDEVVVETQYF.